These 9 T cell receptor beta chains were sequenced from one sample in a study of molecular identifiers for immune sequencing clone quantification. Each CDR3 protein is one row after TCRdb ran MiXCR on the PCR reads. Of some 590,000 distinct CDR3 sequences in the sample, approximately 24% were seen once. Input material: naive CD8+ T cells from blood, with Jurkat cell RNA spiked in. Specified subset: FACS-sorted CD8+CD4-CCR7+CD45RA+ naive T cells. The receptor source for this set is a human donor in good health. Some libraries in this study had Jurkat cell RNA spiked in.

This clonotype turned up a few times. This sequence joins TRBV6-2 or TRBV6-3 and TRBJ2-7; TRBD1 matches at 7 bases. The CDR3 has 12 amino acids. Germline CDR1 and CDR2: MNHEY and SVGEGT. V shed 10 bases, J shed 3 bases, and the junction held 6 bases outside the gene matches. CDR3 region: CATKGADYEQYF. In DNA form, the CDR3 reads TGTGCCACCAAGGGGGCCGACTACGAGCAGTACTTC.

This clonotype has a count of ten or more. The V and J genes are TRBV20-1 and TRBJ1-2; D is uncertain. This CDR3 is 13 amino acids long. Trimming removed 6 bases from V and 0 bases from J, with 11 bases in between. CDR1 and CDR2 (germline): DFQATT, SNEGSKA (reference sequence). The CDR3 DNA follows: TGCAGTGCGAAGACACCTTCTAACTATGGCTACACCTTC. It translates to CSAKTPSNYGYTF.

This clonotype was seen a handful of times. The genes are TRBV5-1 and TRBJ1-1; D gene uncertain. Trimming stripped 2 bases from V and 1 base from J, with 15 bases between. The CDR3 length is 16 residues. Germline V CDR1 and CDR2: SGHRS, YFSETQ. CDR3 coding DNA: TGCGCCAGCAGCTTCAGGCCCCAGGCGGCGAACACTGAAGCTTTCTTT. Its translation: CASSFRPQAANTEAFF.

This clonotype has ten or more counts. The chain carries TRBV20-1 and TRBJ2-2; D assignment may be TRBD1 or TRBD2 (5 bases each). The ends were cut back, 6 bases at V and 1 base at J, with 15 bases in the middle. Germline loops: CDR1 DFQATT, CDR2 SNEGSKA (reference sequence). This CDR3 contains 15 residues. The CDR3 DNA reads TGCAGTGCCCCTCCCTGGGACGGGAACACCGGGGAGCTGTTTTTT. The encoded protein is CSAPPWDGNTGELFF.

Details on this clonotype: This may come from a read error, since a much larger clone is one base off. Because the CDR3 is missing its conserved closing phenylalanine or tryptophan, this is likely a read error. This chain's CDR3 is CASSLEGVGGLAARQYL. The CDR3 DNA follows: TGTGCCAGCAGCTTAGAAGGCGTCGGGGGCCTAGCCGCTCGGCAGTACCTC. V gene TRBV7-6 combines with J gene TRBJ2-7, with D perhaps assigned TRBD1 or TRBD2 (6 bases each). The CDR3 totals 17 residues. The germline V gene has CDR1 SGHVS and CDR2 FNYEAQ. Deletions cut 1 base from V and 9 bases from J, with 25 bases between.

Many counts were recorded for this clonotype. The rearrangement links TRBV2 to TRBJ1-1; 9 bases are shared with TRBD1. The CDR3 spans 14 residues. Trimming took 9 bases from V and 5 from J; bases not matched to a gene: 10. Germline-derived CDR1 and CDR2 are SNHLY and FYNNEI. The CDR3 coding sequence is TGTGCCAGTCAGTTGGGACAGGGACGAACTGAAGCTTTCTTT. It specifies CASQLGQGRTEAFF. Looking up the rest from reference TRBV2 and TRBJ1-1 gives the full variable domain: EPEVTQTPSHQVTQMGQEVILRCVPISNHLYFYWYRQILGQKVEFLVSFYNNEISEKSEIFDDQFSVERPDGSNFTLKIRSTKLEDSAMYFCASQLGQGRTEAFFGQGTRLTVV.

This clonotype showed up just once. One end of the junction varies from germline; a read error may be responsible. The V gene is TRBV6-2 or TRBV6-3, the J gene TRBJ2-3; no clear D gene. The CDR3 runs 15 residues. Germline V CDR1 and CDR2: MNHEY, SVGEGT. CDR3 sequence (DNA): TGTGCCGGCAGTTATTCGGCAGATACCACAGATACGCAGTATTTT. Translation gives CAGSYSADTTDTQYF.

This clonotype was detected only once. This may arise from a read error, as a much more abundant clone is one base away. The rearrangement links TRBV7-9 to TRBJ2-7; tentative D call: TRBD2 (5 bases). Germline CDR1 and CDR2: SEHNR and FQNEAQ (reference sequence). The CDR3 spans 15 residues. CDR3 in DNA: TGTGCCTGCAGCTTAGGTCCTAGCAGCACCTACGAGCAGTACTTC. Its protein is CACSLGPSSTYEQYF. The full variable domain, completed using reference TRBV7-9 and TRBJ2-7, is DTGVSQNPRHKITKRGQNVTFRCDPISEHNRLYWYRQTLGQGPEFLTYFQNEAQLEKSRLLSDRFSAERPKGSFSTLEIQRTEQGDSAMYLCACSLGPSSTYEQYFGPGTRLTVT.

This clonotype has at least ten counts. CDR3 sequence (DNA): TGTGCCAGCAGGAAGACTAGCGGGAGTGAAGAGACCCAGTACTTC. Translating it yields CASRKTSGSEETQYF. The chain has TRBV7-6 and TRBJ2-5, with 12 bases fitting TRBD2. CDR1 SGHVS and CDR2 FNYEAQ come from the germline V gene. The CDR3 is made up of 15 amino acids. Trimming took 6 bases from V and 3 from J; bases not matched to a gene: 5.